These 19 T cell receptor beta chains originate from one sample sequenced in a study of T cell responses to AZD1222 COVID-19 vaccine. Using immunoSEQ multiplex PCR, the repertoire was profiled, and TCRdb retains in-frame clones only, with some absent. The table for this sample gives about 140,000 clones. Sequenced material: peripheral blood. All receptors come from an adult in good health.

This rearrangement joins TRBV27 to TRBJ2-7, with 11 nucleotides matching TRBD1. The length of the CDR3 is 14 residues. Germline V gene sequence: CDR1 MNHEY, CDR2 SMNVEV (reference sequence). The ends lost 4 bases at V and 7 bases at J; junction bases unmatched: 6. CDR3 in amino acids: CASSSPGTGGEQYF. The DNA for the CDR3 is TGTGCCAGCAGTTCACCCGGGACAGGGGGGGAGCAGTACTTC.

This chain uses TRBV20-1 with TRBJ1-4, with D perhaps matching TRBD1 (6 bases). V gave up 3 bases and J gave up 5 bases, with 13 bases separating them. CDR1 is DFQATT and CDR2 is SNEGSKA in the germline V gene (reference sequence). The CDR3 extends over 14 amino acids. The CDR3 region is CSASTGTLNEKLFF. The CDR3 DNA follows: TGCAGTGCTAGTACAGGGACGCTAAATGAAAAACTGTTTTTT.

V is TRBV9 and J is TRBJ1-1, with a weak D call TRBD1 (6 bases). CDR1 SGDLS and CDR2 YYNGEE come from the germline V gene. The ends were cut back, 3 bases at V and 2 bases at J, with 20 bases in the middle. This CDR3 is built from 17 residues. CDR3 amino acids: CASSAPEHREVNTEAFF. As DNA, the CDR3 is TGTGCCAGCAGCGCCCCAGAACACAGGGAGGTTAACACTGAAGCTTTCTTT.

This chain links TRBV12-3 or TRBV12-4 with TRBJ1-2; D not certain. V was shortened by 6 bases and J by 8 bases, with 16 bases between the two germline ends. The CDR3 is 13 amino acids. This chain's CDR3 is CASRSGFIGGYTF. CDR3 nucleotide sequence: TGTGCCAGCAGATCAGGTTTCATAGGCGGCTACACCTTC.

The genes are TRBV5-1 and TRBJ1-1; 8 bases align to TRBD1. Germline loops: CDR1 SGHRS, CDR2 YFSETQ. This CDR3 comprises 15 residues. The junction had 4 bases not matched to a gene; V was cut back by 3 bases and J by 0 bases. The CDR3 region is CASSSGQGMNTEAFF. The CDR3 DNA reads TGCGCCAGCAGCTCTGGACAGGGAATGAACACTGAAGCTTTCTTT. Filled out from reference TRBV5-1 and TRBJ1-1, the complete variable domain reads KAGVTQTPRYLIKTRGQQVTLSCSPISGHRSVSWYQQTPGQGLQFLFEYFSETQRNKGNFPGRFSGRQFSNSRSEMNVSTLELGDSALYLCASSSGQGMNTEAFFGQGTRLTVV.

This chain uses TRBV5-6 with TRBJ2-1; no clear D gene. CDR1 is SGHDT, CDR2 YYEEEE, per germline. The CDR3 has 14 amino acids. Trimming stripped 7 bases from V and 6 bases from J, with 17 bases between. In DNA form, the CDR3 reads TGTGCCAGCCGCTCGCCAGGACGGAGCAATGAGCAGTTCTTC. Residues: CASRSPGRSNEQFF. Variable domain in full (rest from reference TRBV5-6 and TRBJ2-1): DAGVTQSPTHLIKTRGQQVTLRCSPKSGHDTVSWYQQALGQGPQFIFQYYEEEERQRGNFPDRFSGHQFPNYSSELNVNALLLGDSALYLCASRSPGRSNEQFFGPGTRLTVL.

As to this clone: The junction shows a germline mismatch at one end, possibly a read error. CDR3 region: CASSTGGGYTSPLHF. CDR3 DNA: TGTGCCAGCAGTACAGGGGGCGGTTATACTTCACCCCTCCACTTT. The chain combines TRBV7-9 with TRBJ1-6; the match to TRBD1 covers 9 bases. From germline, CDR1 is SEHNR and CDR2 FQNEAQ (reference sequence). CDR3 length: 15 residues.

The chain has TRBV6-5 and TRBJ2-5, with TRBD1 matching over 7 bases. The CDR3 extends over 14 amino acids. Trimming at V came to 4 bases and at J to 4 bases, leaving 6 bases not matched to a gene. The germline CDR1 and CDR2 sequences are MNHEY and SVGAGI. Here the CDR3 reads CASSSLGGPETQYF. DNA for the CDR3: TGTGCCAGCAGTTCGTTAGGGGGCCCAGAGACCCAGTACTTC.

The V call is TRBV5-6, the J call TRBJ1-6; TRBD1 might be the D (5 bases). CDR3 length: 15 amino acids. From germline, CDR1 is SGHDT and CDR2 YYEEEE. Trimming shortened V by 3 bases and J by 7 bases, and 14 bases separated the two germline ends. The CDR3 is CASSWGPRLNSPLHF. The DNA for the CDR3 is TGTGCCAGCAGCTGGGGACCGCGCCTAAATTCACCCCTCCACTTT.

This sequence joins TRBV28 and TRBJ1-2, with 7 bases identical to TRBD1. V lost 4 bases and J lost 8; bases outside the gene matches: 7. This CDR3 is built from 13 residues. In germline, CDR1 is MDHEN, CDR2 SYDVKM. CDR3 nucleotides: TGTGCCAGCAGTTCTCAGGGGGGCTGGGGCTACACCTTC. This gives the protein CASSSQGGWGYTF.

The chain employs TRBV5-1 and TRBJ1-4, with TRBD1 identical over 7 bases. The CDR3 totals 14 residues. The V and J ends lost 4 bases and 7 bases, in that order; junction bases with no gene match: 7. Germline V gives CDR1 SGHRS, CDR2 YFSETQ. The CDR3 nucleotides are TGCGCCAGCAGCAGATCAGGGGGTGGTGAAAAACTGTTTTTT. Encoded protein: CASSRSGGGEKLFF.

The chain joins TRBV11-3 to TRBJ2-5; D may be TRBD2 (7 bases). CDR3 length equals 19 residues. V lost 0 bases and J lost 4, with 24 bases in between. The germline V gene encodes CDR1 SGHNT and CDR2 YENEEA. The CDR3 bases are TGTGCCAGCAGCTTAGATCCCAGCGTCGGGGGGCGATTAGGAGAGACCCAGTACTTC. Translating gives CASSLDPSVGGRLGETQYF.

The V and J genes are TRBV19 and TRBJ2-1; D may match TRBD1 or TRBD2 (5 bases each). Germline-derived CDR1 and CDR2 are LNHDA and SQIVND (reference sequence). V lost 8 bases and J lost 0, with 8 bases in between. The CDR3 runs 13 residues. The CDR3 sequence is CASGGSSYNEQFF. The CDR3 DNA reads TGTGCCAGTGGGGGTAGCTCCTACAATGAGCAGTTCTTC.

The chain links TRBV14 to TRBJ2-7; perhaps TRBD2 as D (7 bases). V dropped 1 base and J dropped 12 bases, with 16 bases sitting between them. The length of the CDR3 is 13 residues. From germline, CDR1 is SGHDN and CDR2 FVKESK. Here the CDR3 DNA reads TGTGCCAGCAGCCAAGTTCCCGGGGGGCGGGGGTACTTC. This sequence encodes CASSQVPGGRGYF.

V gene TRBV2 combines with J gene TRBJ1-5; D gene unclear. Trimming removed 2 bases from V and 9 bases from J, with 5 bases in between. CDR1 and CDR2 (germline): SNHLY, FYNNEI. This CDR3 comprises 11 residues. The CDR3, as DNA: TGTGCCAGCAGTGAACTGGGGCCCCAGCATTTT. This gives the protein CASSELGPQHF.

The chain recombines TRBV28 with TRBJ1-2, with unresolved D. This CDR3 is 16 amino acids long. V lost 4 bases and J 0 bases, leaving 15 bases between the germline ends. The V gene's germline CDR1 is MDHEN and CDR2 SYDVKM. The CDR3 DNA follows: TGTGCCAGCAGTTCCCCCTCAGTGACTGCTAACTATGGCTACACCTTC. It specifies CASSSPSVTANYGYTF.

Remarks on this clone: In the same sample, other DNA sequences code for this CDR3. This chain uses TRBV12-3 or TRBV12-4 with TRBJ1-1; D uncertain. V was cut by 4 bases and J by 4 bases, with 10 bases left in between. The CDR3 contains 13 residues. The CDR3 here is CASSSGEGTEAFF. The CDR3 DNA follows: TGTGCCAGCAGTTCTGGTGAAGGCACTGAAGCTTTCTTT.

This chain links TRBV18 with TRBJ1-2; 7 bases are a match to TRBD1. J gave up 5 bases and V 3 bases, and 9 bases lay outside the gene matches. Looked up from germline, CDR1 is KGHSH and CDR2 is LQKENI. The length of the CDR3 is 15 residues. CDR3: CASSPRTGAGYGYTF. Written as DNA, the CDR3 is TGTGCCAGCTCACCCCGGACAGGTGCGGGGTATGGCTACACCTTC.

The chain uses TRBV4-2 and TRBJ2-7, with a weak D call TRBD1 (6 bases). Trimming took 1 base from V and 1 from J, leaving 11 bases between them. Germline V CDR1 and CDR2: LGHNA, YNFKEQ. The CDR3 runs to 15 residues. The DNA for the CDR3 is TGTGCCAGCAGCCAAGCCCGTGGACAGTCCTACGAGCAGTACTTC. Translating gives CASSQARGQSYEQYF.